Listed below are T cell receptor beta chains from one sample, sequenced in a study of blood T cell repertoires in COVID-19. Sequencing used immunoSEQ multiplex PCR; TCRdb keeps in-frame clones, though not all of them. The profile shows about 270,000 clones, 82% of them singletons. The sequencing input was peripheral blood. These receptors originate from a woman younger than 30 with acute or convalescent COVID-19. Both conserved end residues are part of each CDR3. D genes are given only for firm matches. Size values are once, few and many counts, or a class for expanded clones, and some rows have none.

J gene: TRBJ2-1; CDR3 length: 16; D gene: TRBD1; clone size: NA; V gene: TRBV6-5; CDR3 DNA: TGTGCCAGCAGTTACTCGGGGACAGCCGGCGGAAATGAGCAGTTCTTC; CDR3 protein: CASSYSGTAGGNEQFF
J gene: TRBJ1-5; CDR3 length: 15; D gene: NA; clone size: NA; V gene: TRBV18; CDR3 DNA: TGTGCCAGCTCACCAGGGACATATAGCAATCAGCCCCAGCATTTT; CDR3 protein: CASSPGTYSNQPQHF
J gene: TRBJ2-6; CDR3 length: 21; D gene: TRBD1; clone size: NA; V gene: TRBV19; CDR3 DNA: TGTGCCAGTAGATCGGGCGCCCAAACAGGGGTAGTCCTAACTGGGGCCAACGTCCTGACTTTC; CDR3 protein: CASRSGAQTGVVLTGANVLTF
J gene: TRBJ2-7; CDR3 length: 14; D gene: TRBD1; clone size: NA; V gene: TRBV29-1; CDR3 DNA: TGCAGCGTTGCGGGGACAGGGGCCTCCTACGAGCAGTACTTC; CDR3 protein: CSVAGTGASYEQYF
J gene: TRBJ1-1; CDR3 length: 18; D gene: TRBD1; clone size: NA; V gene: TRBV5-1; CDR3 DNA: TGCGCCAGCAGCTTGAACCGTTGGGACAGGAAATTCTTCACTGAAGCTTTCTTT; CDR3 protein: CASSLNRWDRKFFTEAFF
J gene: TRBJ2-7; CDR3 length: 16; D gene: TRBD2; clone size: NA; V gene: TRBV15; CDR3 DNA: TGTGCCACCAGCAGAGACCCCGGACTAGCGGGTAGCGAGCAGTACTTC; CDR3 protein: CATSRDPGLAGSEQYF
J gene: TRBJ1-5; CDR3 length: 13; D gene: NA; clone size: NA; V gene: TRBV9; CDR3 DNA: TGTGCCAGCGGGGCCTCTTGGAATCAGCCCCAGCATTTT; CDR3 protein: CASGASWNQPQHF
J gene: TRBJ1-1; CDR3 length: 12; D gene: NA; clone size: NA; V gene: TRBV6-6; CDR3 DNA: TGTGCCAGCAGTTACGGCGGCACTGAAGCTTTCTTT; CDR3 protein: CASSYGGTEAFF
J gene: TRBJ1-2; CDR3 length: 13; D gene: NA; clone size: few; V gene: TRBV6-5; CDR3 DNA: TGTGCCAGCACCAGTTGGGGCGACTATGGCTACACCTTC; CDR3 protein: CASTSWGDYGYTF
J gene: TRBJ1-2; CDR3 length: 13; D gene: NA; clone size: NA; V gene: TRBV6-2/TRBV6-3; CDR3 DNA: TGTGCCAGCAGTTTTACAGGGCCCTATGGCTACACCTTC; CDR3 protein: CASSFTGPYGYTF
J gene: TRBJ1-4; CDR3 length: 12; D gene: NA; clone size: NA; V gene: TRBV5-5; CDR3 DNA: TGTGCCAGCAGCTTGGTCGAGGAAAAACTGTTTTTT; CDR3 protein: CASSLVEEKLFF
J gene: TRBJ2-7; CDR3 length: 15; D gene: TRBD1; clone size: NA; V gene: TRBV5-6; CDR3 DNA: TGTGCCAGCAGCCCGGCCCCACAGGGGACCTACGAGCAGTACTTC; CDR3 protein: CASSPAPQGTYEQYF
J gene: TRBJ2-1; CDR3 length: 14; D gene: NA; clone size: NA; V gene: TRBV10-2; CDR3 DNA: TGCGCCAGCAGTGAACTTCGACTGAACAATGAGCAGTTCTTC; CDR3 protein: CASSELRLNNEQFF
J gene: TRBJ2-1; CDR3 length: 14; D gene: TRBD2; clone size: NA; V gene: TRBV20-1; CDR3 DNA: TGCAGTGCTAGTGAAGCGGGAGTAGTAAATGAGCAGTTCTTC; CDR3 protein: CSASEAGVVNEQFF
J gene: TRBJ2-5; CDR3 length: 14; D gene: NA; clone size: once; V gene: TRBV6-5; CDR3 DNA: TGTGCCAGCAGTTACGGTTTCAGCCAAGAGACCCAGTACTTC; CDR3 protein: CASSYGFSQETQYF
J gene: TRBJ2-2; CDR3 length: 18; D gene: TRBD1; clone size: NA; V gene: TRBV28; CDR3 DNA: TGTGCCAGCAGTTTATTCTTGGGTCGGACAGGGGCCACCGGGGAGCTGTTTTTT; CDR3 protein: CASSLFLGRTGATGELFF
J gene: TRBJ2-1; CDR3 length: 17; D gene: NA; clone size: NA; V gene: TRBV11-2; CDR3 DNA: TGTGCCAGCAGCTTAGTACAAGGGGTATTTACCTACAATGAGCAGTTCTTC; CDR3 protein: CASSLVQGVFTYNEQFF
J gene: TRBJ2-3; CDR3 length: 16; D gene: TRBD2; clone size: NA; V gene: TRBV27; CDR3 DNA: TGTGCCAGCAGTTTGTATCGGGACTATAGCACAGATACGCAGTATTTT; CDR3 protein: CASSLYRDYSTDTQYF
J gene: TRBJ2-7; CDR3 length: 13; D gene: NA; clone size: few; V gene: TRBV29-1; CDR3 DNA: TGCAGCGTCTTGACAACCCAAAGAGCCGAGCAGTACTTC; CDR3 protein: CSVLTTQRAEQYF
J gene: TRBJ2-3; CDR3 length: 13; D gene: NA; clone size: NA; V gene: TRBV4-3; CDR3 DNA: TGCGCCAGCAGCCAAGAGAGGACAGATACGCAGTATTTT; CDR3 protein: CASSQERTDTQYF
J gene: TRBJ2-3; CDR3 length: 15; D gene: TRBD2; clone size: NA; V gene: TRBV6-5; CDR3 DNA: TGTGCCAGCAGCTCCAGCGGGATGGGCACAGATACGCAGTATTTT; CDR3 protein: CASSSSGMGTDTQYF
J gene: TRBJ1-1; CDR3 length: 13; D gene: TRBD1; clone size: NA; V gene: TRBV7-9; CDR3 DNA: TGTGCCAGCAGCCTAGGGACAGCGGCTGAAGCTTTCTTT; CDR3 protein: CASSLGTAAEAFF
J gene: TRBJ1-2; CDR3 length: 11; D gene: NA; clone size: NA; V gene: TRBV19; CDR3 DNA: TGTGCCTCAGCGGGAGGGCTTGGCTACACCTTC; CDR3 protein: CASAGGLGYTF
J gene: TRBJ2-7; CDR3 length: 12; D gene: NA; clone size: NA; V gene: TRBV5-1; CDR3 DNA: TGCGCCAGCAGCTTGTTAGGGGTCGAGCAGTACTTC; CDR3 protein: CASSLLGVEQYF
J gene: TRBJ2-7; CDR3 length: 11; D gene: NA; clone size: NA; V gene: TRBV29-1; CDR3 DNA: TGCAGCGCTCGACTGGGCTACGAGCAGTACTTC; CDR3 protein: CSARLGYEQYF
J gene: TRBJ2-7; CDR3 length: 20; D gene: TRBD1; clone size: NA; V gene: TRBV18; CDR3 DNA: TGTGCCAGCTCACCACAAGTCGGCATCCCGGGACAGGGGTTCTACTACGAGCAGTACTTC; CDR3 protein: CASSPQVGIPGQGFYYEQYF
J gene: TRBJ1-2; CDR3 length: 15; D gene: NA; clone size: NA; V gene: TRBV9; CDR3 DNA: TGTGCCAGCAGCTTCCGGGACACCGAACCCTATGGCTACACCTTC; CDR3 protein: CASSFRDTEPYGYTF
J gene: TRBJ2-4; CDR3 length: 17; D gene: NA; clone size: NA; V gene: TRBV5-1; CDR3 DNA: TGCGCCAGCAGCTTGGCGGGAGCAAGGGGAGCCAAAAACATTCAGTACTTC; CDR3 protein: CASSLAGARGAKNIQYF
J gene: TRBJ2-6; CDR3 length: 15; D gene: NA; clone size: many; V gene: TRBV6-5; CDR3 DNA: TGTGCCAGCAGTCGTAGCCCGTCTGGGGCCAACGTCCTGACTTTC; CDR3 protein: CASSRSPSGANVLTF
J gene: TRBJ2-6; CDR3 length: 18; D gene: NA; clone size: few; V gene: TRBV6-2/TRBV6-3; CDR3 DNA: TGTGCCAGCAGTTACGGGGGCCTAATATCCTCTGGGGCCAACGTCCTGACTTTC; CDR3 protein: CASSYGGLISSGANVLTF
J gene: TRBJ2-1; CDR3 length: 17; D gene: TRBD2; clone size: once; V gene: TRBV25-1; CDR3 DNA: TGTGCCAGCAGTGACCCGTTTGGGGGAGGGCCGAGGAATGAGCAGTTCTTC; CDR3 protein: CASSDPFGGGPRNEQFF
J gene: TRBJ2-5; CDR3 length: 16; D gene: NA; clone size: NA; V gene: TRBV14; CDR3 DNA: TGTGCCAGCAGCCGAGACATAGCAGCAGCCGAAGAGACCCAGTACTTC; CDR3 protein: CASSRDIAAAEETQYF
J gene: TRBJ2-5; CDR3 length: 16; D gene: TRBD2; clone size: NA; V gene: TRBV6-5; CDR3 DNA: TGTGCCAGCAGTTACTCGTCGACTAGCTGGGGAGAGACCCAGTACTTC; CDR3 protein: CASSYSSTSWGETQYF
J gene: TRBJ2-7; CDR3 length: 15; D gene: TRBD2; clone size: NA; V gene: TRBV7-9; CDR3 DNA: TGTGCCAGCAGCTTAGAATTAGCGGGATCCTACGAGCAGTACTTC; CDR3 protein: CASSLELAGSYEQYF
J gene: TRBJ2-3; CDR3 length: 17; D gene: TRBD2; clone size: NA; V gene: TRBV30; CDR3 DNA: TGTGCCTGGAGCACCCTCTTAGGGCGGGAGGGCCCCGATACGCAGTATTTT; CDR3 protein: CAWSTLLGREGPDTQYF
J gene: TRBJ1-2; CDR3 length: 14; D gene: TRBD1; clone size: NA; V gene: TRBV7-2; CDR3 DNA: TGTGCCAGCAGCTTATCAGGGGGGAACTATGGCTACACCTTC; CDR3 protein: CASSLSGGNYGYTF
J gene: TRBJ1-2; CDR3 length: 12; D gene: NA; clone size: NA; V gene: TRBV24-1; CDR3 DNA: TGTGCCACCAGTGATTTAATAGATGGCTACACCTTC; CDR3 protein: CATSDLIDGYTF
J gene: TRBJ2-7; CDR3 length: 18; D gene: TRBD2; clone size: NA; V gene: TRBV5-1; CDR3 DNA: TGCGCCAGCAGCTTGGCCAGCACTAGCGGGAGGGTCCCCTACGAGCAGTACTTC; CDR3 protein: CASSLASTSGRVPYEQYF
J gene: TRBJ1-1; CDR3 length: 14; D gene: NA; clone size: NA; V gene: TRBV6-5; CDR3 DNA: TGTGCCAGCAGCCACGGACTTATGAACACTGAAGCTTTCTTT; CDR3 protein: CASSHGLMNTEAFF
J gene: TRBJ2-7; CDR3 length: 15; D gene: TRBD2; clone size: many; V gene: TRBV18; CDR3 DNA: TGTGCCAGCTCACCACCGTCTAGCGGGAGGGTCGAGCAGTACTTC; CDR3 protein: CASSPPSSGRVEQYF
J gene: TRBJ2-7; CDR3 length: 10; D gene: NA; clone size: NA; V gene: TRBV28; CDR3 DNA: TGTGCCAGCAGCCTCTACGAGCAGTACTTC; CDR3 protein: CASSLYEQYF
J gene: TRBJ1-4; CDR3 length: 15; D gene: NA; clone size: NA; V gene: TRBV27; CDR3 DNA: TGTGCCAGCAGTTTATCGGTACAGTTTAATGAAAAACTGTTTTTT; CDR3 protein: CASSLSVQFNEKLFF
J gene: TRBJ2-4; CDR3 length: 18; D gene: NA; clone size: NA; V gene: TRBV15; CDR3 DNA: TGTGCCACCAGCAGAGATAGGGGGGGCCGAATAGCCAAAAACATTCAGTACTTC; CDR3 protein: CATSRDRGGRIAKNIQYF
J gene: TRBJ1-1; CDR3 length: 13; D gene: NA; clone size: NA; V gene: TRBV5-1; CDR3 DNA: TGCGCCAGCAGCCAATATCAGGACAGTGAAGCTTTCTTT; CDR3 protein: CASSQYQDSEAFF
J gene: TRBJ2-1; CDR3 length: 16; D gene: TRBD2; clone size: NA; V gene: TRBV28; CDR3 DNA: TGTGCCAGCCCCCCTTCCAGCGGGAGTTTTGCGAATGAGCAGTTCTTC; CDR3 protein: CASPPSSGSFANEQFF
J gene: TRBJ1-2; CDR3 length: 14; D gene: TRBD1; clone size: NA; V gene: TRBV28; CDR3 DNA: TGTGCCAGCACCTCGGACAGGGAAGGTTATGGCTACACCTTC; CDR3 protein: CASTSDREGYGYTF
J gene: TRBJ2-1; CDR3 length: 15; D gene: NA; clone size: NA; V gene: TRBV21-1; CDR3 DNA: TGTGCCAGCAGCACCCTGGACGGGGTTAGCGATGAGCAGTTCTTC; CDR3 protein: CASSTLDGVSDEQFF
J gene: TRBJ1-2; CDR3 length: 15; D gene: TRBD1; clone size: NA; V gene: TRBV20-1; CDR3 DNA: TGCAGTGCTAGTTCTGGGACAGGGGGTAGCTATGGCTACACCTTC; CDR3 protein: CSASSGTGGSYGYTF
J gene: TRBJ2-2; CDR3 length: 14; D gene: NA; clone size: NA; V gene: TRBV9; CDR3 DNA: TGTGCCAGCAGCGCCCGACTAGACCGGGGGGAGCTGTTTTTT; CDR3 protein: CASSARLDRGELFF
J gene: TRBJ2-5; CDR3 length: 14; D gene: NA; clone size: few; V gene: TRBV19; CDR3 DNA: TGTGCCAGTAGCCTCGGACTCGACCAAGAGACCCAGTACTTC; CDR3 protein: CASSLGLDQETQYF
J gene: TRBJ2-1; CDR3 length: 17; D gene: TRBD2; clone size: NA; V gene: TRBV24-1; CDR3 DNA: TGTGCCACCAGTGATTTGCAGAGCGGGAGCTCCTACAATGAGCAGTTCTTC; CDR3 protein: CATSDLQSGSSYNEQFF
J gene: TRBJ2-2; CDR3 length: 14; D gene: NA; clone size: NA; V gene: TRBV7-2; CDR3 DNA: TGTGCCAGCAGCGCCAAGCCGAACACCGGGGAGCTGTTTTTT; CDR3 protein: CASSAKPNTGELFF
J gene: TRBJ2-6; CDR3 length: 17; D gene: NA; clone size: NA; V gene: TRBV4-3; CDR3 DNA: TGCGCCAGCAGTCGCCTAGATTGGCGGGGTGGGGCCAACGTCCTGACTTTC; CDR3 protein: CASSRLDWRGGANVLTF
J gene: TRBJ1-1; CDR3 length: 13; D gene: NA; clone size: NA; V gene: TRBV3-1/TRBV3-2; CDR3 DNA: TGTGCCAGCAGCCCCCTCGAAACAGGGGAAGCTTTCTTT; CDR3 protein: CASSPLETGEAFF